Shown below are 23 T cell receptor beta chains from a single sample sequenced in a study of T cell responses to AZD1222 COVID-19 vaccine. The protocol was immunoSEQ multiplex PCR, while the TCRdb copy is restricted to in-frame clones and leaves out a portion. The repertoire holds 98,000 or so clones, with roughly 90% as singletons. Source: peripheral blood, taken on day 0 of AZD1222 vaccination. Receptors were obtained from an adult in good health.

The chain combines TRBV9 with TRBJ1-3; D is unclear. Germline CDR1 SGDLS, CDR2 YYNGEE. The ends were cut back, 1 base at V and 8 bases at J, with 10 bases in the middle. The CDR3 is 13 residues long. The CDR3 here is CASSVTPLDTIYF. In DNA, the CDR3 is TGTGCCAGCAGCGTAACACCCTTGGACACCATATATTTT.

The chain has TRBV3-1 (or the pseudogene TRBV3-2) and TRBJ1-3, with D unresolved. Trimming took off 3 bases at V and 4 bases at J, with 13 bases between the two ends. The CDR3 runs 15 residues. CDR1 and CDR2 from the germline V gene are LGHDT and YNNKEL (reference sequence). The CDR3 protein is CASSQGRSWGNTIYF. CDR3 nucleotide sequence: TGTGCCAGCAGCCAGGGCAGGTCATGGGGAAACACCATATATTTT.

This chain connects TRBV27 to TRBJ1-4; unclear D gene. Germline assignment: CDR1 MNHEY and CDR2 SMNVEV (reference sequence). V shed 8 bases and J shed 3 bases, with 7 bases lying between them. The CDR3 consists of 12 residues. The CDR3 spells CASGHANEKLFF. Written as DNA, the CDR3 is TGTGCCAGCGGGCATGCTAATGAAAAACTGTTTTTT.

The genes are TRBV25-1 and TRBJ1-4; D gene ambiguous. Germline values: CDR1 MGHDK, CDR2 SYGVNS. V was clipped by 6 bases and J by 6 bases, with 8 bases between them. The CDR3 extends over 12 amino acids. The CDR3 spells CASRAGYEKLFF. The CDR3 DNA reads TGTGCCAGCAGGGCGGGATATGAAAAACTGTTTTTT.

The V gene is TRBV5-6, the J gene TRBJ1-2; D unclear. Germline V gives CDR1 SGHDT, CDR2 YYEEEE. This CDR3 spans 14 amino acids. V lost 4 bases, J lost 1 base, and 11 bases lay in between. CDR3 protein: CASSTRTDNYGYTF. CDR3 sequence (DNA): TGTGCCAGCAGCACCCGGACGGATAACTATGGCTACACCTTC. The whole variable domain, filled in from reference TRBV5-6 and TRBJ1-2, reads DAGVTQSPTHLIKTRGQQVTLRCSPKSGHDTVSWYQQALGQGPQFIFQYYEEEERQRGNFPDRFSGHQFPNYSSELNVNALLLGDSALYLCASSTRTDNYGYTFGSGTRLTVV.

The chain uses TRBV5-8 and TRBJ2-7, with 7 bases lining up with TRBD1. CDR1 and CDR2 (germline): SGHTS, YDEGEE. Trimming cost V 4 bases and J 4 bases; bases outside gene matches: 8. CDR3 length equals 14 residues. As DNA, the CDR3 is TGTGCCAGCAGCGGAGAGACAGGGAAGTACGAGCAGTACTTC. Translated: CASSGETGKYEQYF.

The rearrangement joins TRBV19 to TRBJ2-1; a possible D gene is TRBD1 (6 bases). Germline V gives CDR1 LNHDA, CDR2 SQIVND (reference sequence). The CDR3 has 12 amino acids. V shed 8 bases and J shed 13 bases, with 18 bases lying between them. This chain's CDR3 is CASGQFTGSQFF. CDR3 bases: TGTGCCAGTGGACAGTTCACTGGCTCCCAGTTCTTC. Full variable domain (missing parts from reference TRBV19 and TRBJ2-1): DGGITQSPKYLFRKEGQNVTLSCEQNLNHDAMYWYRQDPGQGLRLIYYSQIVNDFQKGDIAEGYSVSREKKESFPLTVTSAQKNPTAFYLCASGQFTGSQFFGPGTRLTVL.

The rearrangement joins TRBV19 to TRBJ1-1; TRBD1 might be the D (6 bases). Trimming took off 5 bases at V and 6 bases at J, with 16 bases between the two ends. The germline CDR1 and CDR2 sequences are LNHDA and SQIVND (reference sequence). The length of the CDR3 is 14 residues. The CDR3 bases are TGTGCCAGTAGTCCCCGTTTGGACAGTGCTGAAGCTTTCTTT. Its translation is CASSPRLDSAEAFF.

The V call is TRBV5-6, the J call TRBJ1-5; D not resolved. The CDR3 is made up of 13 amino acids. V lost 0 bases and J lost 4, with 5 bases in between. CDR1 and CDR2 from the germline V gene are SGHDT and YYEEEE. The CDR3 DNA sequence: TGTGCCAGCAGCTTGGGTCTTAATCAGCCCCAGCATTTT. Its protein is CASSLGLNQPQHF. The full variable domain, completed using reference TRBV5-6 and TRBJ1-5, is DAGVTQSPTHLIKTRGQQVTLRCSPKSGHDTVSWYQQALGQGPQFIFQYYEEEERQRGNFPDRFSGHQFPNYSSELNVNALLLGDSALYLCASSLGLNQPQHFGDGTRLSIL.

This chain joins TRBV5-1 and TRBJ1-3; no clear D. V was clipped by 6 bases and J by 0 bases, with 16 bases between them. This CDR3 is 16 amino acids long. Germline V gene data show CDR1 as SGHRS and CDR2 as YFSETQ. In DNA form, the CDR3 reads TGCGCCAGCACGATGACGGGCGTGAACTCTGGAAACACCATATATTTT. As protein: CASTMTGVNSGNTIYF.

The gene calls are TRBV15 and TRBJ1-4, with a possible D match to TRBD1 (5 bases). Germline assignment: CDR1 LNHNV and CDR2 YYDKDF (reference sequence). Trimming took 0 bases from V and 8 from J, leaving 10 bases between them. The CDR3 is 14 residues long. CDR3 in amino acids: CATSREGVGEKLFF. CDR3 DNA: TGTGCCACCAGCAGAGAGGGGGTCGGAGAAAAACTGTTTTTT.

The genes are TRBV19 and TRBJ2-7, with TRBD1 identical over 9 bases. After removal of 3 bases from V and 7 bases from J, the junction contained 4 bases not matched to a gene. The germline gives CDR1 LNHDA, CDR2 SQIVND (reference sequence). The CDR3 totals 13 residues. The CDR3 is CASSMDRGWEQYF. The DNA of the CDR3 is TGTGCCAGTAGTATGGACAGGGGATGGGAGCAGTACTTC.

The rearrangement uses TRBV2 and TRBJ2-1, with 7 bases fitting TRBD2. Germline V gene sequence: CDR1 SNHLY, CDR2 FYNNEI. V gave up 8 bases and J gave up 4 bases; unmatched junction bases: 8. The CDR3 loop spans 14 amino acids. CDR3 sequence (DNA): TGTGCCAGCTCTCCCGGGACTAATTACAATGAGCAGTTCTTC. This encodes CASSPGTNYNEQFF.

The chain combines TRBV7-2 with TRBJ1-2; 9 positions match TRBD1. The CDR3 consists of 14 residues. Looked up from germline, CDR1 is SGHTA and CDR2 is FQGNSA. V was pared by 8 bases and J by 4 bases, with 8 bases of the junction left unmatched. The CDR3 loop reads CASVLGQGAYGYTF. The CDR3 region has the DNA TGTGCCAGCGTATTGGGACAGGGCGCCTATGGCTACACCTTC.

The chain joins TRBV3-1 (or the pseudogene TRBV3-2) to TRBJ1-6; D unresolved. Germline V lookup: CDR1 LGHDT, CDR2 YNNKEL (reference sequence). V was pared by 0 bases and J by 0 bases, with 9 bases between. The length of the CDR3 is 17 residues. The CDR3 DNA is TGTGCCAGCAGCCAAGATCTGGGGAGCTCCTATAATTCACCCCTCCACTTT. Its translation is CASSQDLGSSYNSPLHF.

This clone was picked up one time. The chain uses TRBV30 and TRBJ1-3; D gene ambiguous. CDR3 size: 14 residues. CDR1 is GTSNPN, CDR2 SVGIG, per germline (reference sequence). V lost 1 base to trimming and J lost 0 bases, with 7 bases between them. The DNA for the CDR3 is TGTGCCTGGAGTGCGGGGAGCTCTGGAAACACCATATATTTT. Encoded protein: CAWSAGSSGNTIYF.

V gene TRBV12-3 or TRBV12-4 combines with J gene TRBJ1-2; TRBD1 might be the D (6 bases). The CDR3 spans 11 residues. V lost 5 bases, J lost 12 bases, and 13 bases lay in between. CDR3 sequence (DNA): TGTGCCAGCAGTAGAACAGGGTTCAACACCTTC. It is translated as CASSRTGFNTF.

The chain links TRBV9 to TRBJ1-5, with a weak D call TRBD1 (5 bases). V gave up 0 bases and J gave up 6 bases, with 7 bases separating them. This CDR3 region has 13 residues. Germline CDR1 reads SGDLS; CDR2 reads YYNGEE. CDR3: CASSVGGGQPQHF. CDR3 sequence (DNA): TGTGCCAGCAGCGTAGGTGGGGGTCAGCCCCAGCATTTT.

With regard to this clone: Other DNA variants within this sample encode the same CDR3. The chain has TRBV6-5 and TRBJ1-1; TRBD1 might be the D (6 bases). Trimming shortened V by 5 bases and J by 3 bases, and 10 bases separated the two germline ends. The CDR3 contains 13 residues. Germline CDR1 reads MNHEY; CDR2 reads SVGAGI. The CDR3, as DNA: TGTGCCAGCAGTCCCAGGGGAGACACTGAAGCTTTCTTT. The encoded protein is CASSPRGDTEAFF.

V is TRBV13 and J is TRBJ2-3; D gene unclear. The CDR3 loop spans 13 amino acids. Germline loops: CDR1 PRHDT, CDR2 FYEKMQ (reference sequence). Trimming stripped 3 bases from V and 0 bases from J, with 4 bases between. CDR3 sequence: CASSFQSTDTQYF. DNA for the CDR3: TGTGCCAGCAGCTTTCAAAGCACAGATACGCAGTATTTT.

In DNA, the CDR3 is TGCAGCGTTCCCGGGACCTACGACACTGAAGCTTTCTTT. It yields the protein CSVPGTYDTEAFF. This sequence joins TRBV29-1 and TRBJ1-1; possible D gene TRBD1, 5 bases. Deletions cut 5 bases from V and 3 bases from J, with 13 bases between. CDR1 SQVTM and CDR2 ANQGSEA come from the germline V gene. The CDR3 is 13 amino acids.

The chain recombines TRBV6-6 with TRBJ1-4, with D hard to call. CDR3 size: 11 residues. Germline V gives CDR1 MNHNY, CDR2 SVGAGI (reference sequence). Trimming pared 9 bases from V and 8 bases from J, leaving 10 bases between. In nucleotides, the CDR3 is TGTGCCAGTGCACTGGGGGAAAAACTGTTTTTT. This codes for CASALGEKLFF.

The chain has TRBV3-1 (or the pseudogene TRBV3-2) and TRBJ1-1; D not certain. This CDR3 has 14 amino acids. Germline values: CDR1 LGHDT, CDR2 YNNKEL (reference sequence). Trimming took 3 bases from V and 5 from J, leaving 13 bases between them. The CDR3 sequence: CASSQDPTRTEAFF. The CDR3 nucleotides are TGTGCCAGCAGCCAGGACCCCACGAGGACTGAAGCTTTCTTT.